This T cell receptor beta chain comes out of a study of T cells after posttransplantation cyclophosphamide. CDR1 and CDR2 (germline): SGHRS, YFSETQ. The CDR3 runs to 12 residues. The V and J ends lost 5 bases and 6 bases respectively, with 11 bases between them. This clone appeared many times. Clones were read by immunoSEQ multiplex PCR, and TCRdb kept only the in-frame ones, dropping some. The table records 40,000 to 45,000 clones without singletons, the ten largest covering 2% to 3%. The chain recombines TRBV5-1 with TRBJ1-1; no reliable D call. Specimen: PBMCs. This clonotype was sampled from a middle-aged man in good health, CMV-negative, and a related stem cell transplant donor. The CDR3 nucleotides are TGCGCCAGCAGGCGAGGGAGCGCTGAAGCTTTCTTT. It encodes CASRRGSAEAFF.